A selection of T cell receptor beta chains follows, all from one sample in a study of blood T cell repertoires in COVID-19. Data came from immunoSEQ multiplex PCR; TCRdb stores just in-frame clones and leaves some out. The sample lists about 310,000 clones; more than 75% were seen once. The source material was peripheral blood. All receptors derive from a man between 50 and 59 years old with active or convalescent COVID-19. The CDR3 runs from the conserved cysteine through the conserved F or W. The order of the fields is CDR3 protein, CDR3 DNA, D gene, V gene, J gene, clone size. D genes are given only for firm matches. Clone size is given for some rows only: seen once, a few or many times, or a class if the clone is expanded.

CASSPTRLSGNTIYF	TGTGCCAGCTCACCAACCAGGTTGTCTGGAAACACCATATATTTT	.	TRBV18	TRBJ1-3	.
CASSYKQGATSPLHF	TGTGCCAGCAGCTACAAACAGGGGGCTACTTCACCCCTCCACTTT	TRBD1	TRBV5-8	TRBJ1-6	few
CASRIGDYGYTF	TGTGCCAGTCGTATCGGGGACTATGGCTACACCTTC	.	TRBV19	TRBJ1-2	.
CASSFHRLAGGDEQFF	TGTGCCAGCAGCTTCCACCGACTAGCGGGAGGGGATGAGCAGTTCTTC	TRBD2	TRBV7-9	TRBJ2-1	.
CASSLRRDQPQHF	TGTGCCAGCAGTTTAAGGAGGGATCAGCCCCAGCATTTT	.	TRBV12-3/TRBV12-4	TRBJ1-5	once
CASSESRGGTYNEQFF	TGCGCCAGCAGTGAGTCTCGGGGAGGGACCTACAATGAGCAGTTCTTC	TRBD2	TRBV10-1	TRBJ2-1	.
CAISRGTENTEAFF	TGTGCCATCAGCCGAGGGACAGAGAACACTGAAGCTTTCTTT	TRBD1	TRBV10-3	TRBJ1-1	.
CAISAREGGSYEQYF	TGTGCCATCAGTGCTCGTGAGGGCGGCTCCTACGAGCAGTACTTC	.	TRBV10-3	TRBJ2-7	.
CASSYGLRGQPQHF	TGTGCCAGCAGTTACGGTCTGCGCGGTCAGCCCCAGCATTTT	.	TRBV6-2/TRBV6-3	TRBJ1-5	.
CAISPSSYNEQFF	TGTGCCATCTCACCGAGCTCCTACAATGAGCAGTTCTTC	.	TRBV10-3	TRBJ2-1	.